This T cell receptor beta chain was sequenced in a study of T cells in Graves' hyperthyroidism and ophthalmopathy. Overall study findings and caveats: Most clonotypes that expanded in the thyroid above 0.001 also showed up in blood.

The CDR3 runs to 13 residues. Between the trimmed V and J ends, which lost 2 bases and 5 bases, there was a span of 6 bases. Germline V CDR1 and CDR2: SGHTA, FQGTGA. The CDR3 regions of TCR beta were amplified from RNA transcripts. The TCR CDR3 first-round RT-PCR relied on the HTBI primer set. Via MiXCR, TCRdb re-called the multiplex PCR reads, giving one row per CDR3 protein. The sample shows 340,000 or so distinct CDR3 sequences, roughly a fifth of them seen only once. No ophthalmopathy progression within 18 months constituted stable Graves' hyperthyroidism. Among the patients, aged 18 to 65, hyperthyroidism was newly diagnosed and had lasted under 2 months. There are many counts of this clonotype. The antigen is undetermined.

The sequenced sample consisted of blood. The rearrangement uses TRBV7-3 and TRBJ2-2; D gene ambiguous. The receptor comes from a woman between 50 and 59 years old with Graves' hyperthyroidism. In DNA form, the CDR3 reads TGTGCCAGCAGCTTATTCCAGACCGGGGAGCTGTTTTTT. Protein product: CASSLFQTGELFF.